Listed here are 9 T cell receptor beta chains from one sample, sequenced in a study of T cells in Graves' hyperthyroidism and ophthalmopathy. Regions amplified from RNA transcripts were the TCR beta CDR3 regions. The HTBI primer set drove a first-round RT-PCR of the TCR CDR3. TCRdb used MiXCR to reprocess the multiplex PCR reads, holding one entry per CDR3 protein. The sample yields around 600,000 distinct CDR3 sequences, more than 14% seen once. The sequencing input was blood. Receptors originate from a woman in her fifties or sixties with Graves' ophthalmopathy.

V usage is TRBV7-8 and J usage is TRBJ1-2; 7 bases are shared with TRBD1. Germline CDR1 SGHVS, CDR2 FQNEAQ. The V segment lost 0 bases and the J segment 5 bases; nucleotides outside the gene matches: 12. The CDR3 has 17 residues. The chain's CDR3 is CASSLAALTGSGYGYTF. The CDR3 nucleotides read TGTGCCAGCAGCTTAGCAGCCCTGACAGGGTCAGGATATGGCTACACCTTC.

At least ten counts were recorded for this clonotype. The chain has TRBV28 and TRBJ2-7, with TRBD1 identical over 7 bases. With 6 bases clipped from V and 6 bases from J, the junction kept 11 bases outside the gene matches. The CDR3 runs to 14 residues. Germline V lookup: CDR1 MDHEN, CDR2 SYDVKM. CDR3 loop: CASSPGQSPPEQYF. The CDR3 DNA is TGTGCCAGCAGCCCGGGACAGAGTCCGCCCGAGCAGTACTTC.

This clonotype was counted ten times or more. The chain recombines TRBV11-1 with TRBJ2-5; no clear D. Germline-derived CDR1 and CDR2 are SGHAT and FQDESV (reference sequence). The CDR3 is 14 residues long. Trimming pared 5 bases from V and 7 bases from J, leaving 17 bases between. The CDR3 DNA follows: TGTGCCAGCAGCCCTGGGCTGATTTTCGTGACCCAGTACTTC. Translated: CASSPGLIFVTQYF.

The rearrangement links TRBV6-7 to TRBJ2-7; 12 positions agree with TRBD2. TRBV6-7 is an open reading frame, and its role is uncertain. V lost 4 bases, J lost 6 bases, and 7 bases stayed unmatched. The CDR3 length is 15 residues. The DNA for the CDR3 is TGTGCCAGCAGTTCCGGTTTACTAGCGGGAGGCGAGCAGTACTTC. It translates to CASSSGLLAGGEQYF.

This clonotype was found many times. The chain employs TRBV30 and TRBJ2-1; D may be TRBD1 or TRBD2 (5 bases each). Trimming removed 4 bases at V and 4 bases at J, with 11 bases between. Germline-derived CDR1 and CDR2 are GTSNPN and SVGIG (reference sequence). The CDR3 totals 13 residues. CDR3 in DNA: TGTGCCTGGATGAGGGGAACTTACAATGAGCAGTTCTTC. This codes for CAWMRGTYNEQFF.

A single count supports this clonotype. The J gene is TRBJ1-5, the V gene TRBV28; 10 bases are a match to TRBD1. CDR1 and CDR2 from the germline V gene are MDHEN and SYDVKM. V gave up 6 bases and J gave up 3 bases; unmatched junction bases: 14. This CDR3 region has 18 residues. CDR3 bases: TGTGCCAGCAGGTCCGGGACAGGGGTCTGGCAGCACAATCAGCCCCAGCATTTT. This codes for CASRSGTGVWQHNQPQHF.

This clonotype was observed a handful of times. V gene TRBV6-5 combines with J gene TRBJ1-2; D gene unclear. V gave up 0 bases and J gave up 5 bases, with 16 bases separating them. The germline V gene has CDR1 MNHEY and CDR2 SVGAGI. The CDR3 contains 16 residues. The CDR3 spells CASSYSNLRQYYGYTF. DNA of the CDR3: TGTGCCAGCAGTTACTCGAATCTTAGGCAGTATTATGGCTACACCTTC.

This clonotype has more than one count but fewer than ten. This chain joins TRBV4-1 and TRBJ2-3; TRBD2 is a possible D gene (5 bases). The CDR3 is made up of 13 amino acids. Germline assignment: CDR1 MGHRA and CDR2 YSYEKL. Trimming took 0 bases from V and 6 from J, leaving 7 bases between them. The CDR3 loop is CASSQDREDTQYF. Here the CDR3 DNA reads TGCGCCAGCAGCCAAGATAGGGAGGATACGCAGTATTTT.

This clonotype was observed a handful of times. The chain combines TRBV20-1 with TRBJ2-1, with TRBD2 identical over 15 bases. The CDR3 sequence is 17 residues long. Germline CDR1 is DFQATT and CDR2 is SNEGSKA (reference sequence). Germline trimming cut 6 bases from V and 1 base from J; bases unmatched to any gene: 7. In DNA, the CDR3 is TGCAGTGCAAGTGGGACTAGCGGGAGGCCTTCCTACAATGAGCAGTTCTTC. Residues: CSASGTSGRPSYNEQFF.